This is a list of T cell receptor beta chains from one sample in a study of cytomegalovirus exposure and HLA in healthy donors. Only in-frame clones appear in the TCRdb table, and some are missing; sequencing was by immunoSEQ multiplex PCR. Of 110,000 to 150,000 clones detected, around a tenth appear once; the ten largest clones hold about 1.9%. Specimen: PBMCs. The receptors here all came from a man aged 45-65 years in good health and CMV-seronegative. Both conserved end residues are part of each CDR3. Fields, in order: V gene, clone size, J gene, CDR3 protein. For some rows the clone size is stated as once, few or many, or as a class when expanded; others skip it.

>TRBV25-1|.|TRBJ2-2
CASKGQIITGELFF
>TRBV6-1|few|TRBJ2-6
CAGRGLGANVLTF
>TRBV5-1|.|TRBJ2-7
CASSLATQNEQYF
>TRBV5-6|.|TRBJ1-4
CASSLYGGQGLKKLFF
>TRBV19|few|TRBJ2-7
CASSWSGQGYEQYF
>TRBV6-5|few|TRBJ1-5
CASTDSRGSNQPQHF
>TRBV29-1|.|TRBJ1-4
CSVRDSGAGNEKLFF
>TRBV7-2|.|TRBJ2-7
CASSVDRGRDEQYF
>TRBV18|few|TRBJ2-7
CASSPLTGISEQYF
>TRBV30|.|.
CAWSPGTSGRHEQYF
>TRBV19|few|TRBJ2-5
CASSEQGSAETQYF
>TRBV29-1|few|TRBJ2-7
CSVDPPDRVGEQYF
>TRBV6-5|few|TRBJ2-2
CASREEGNTGELFF
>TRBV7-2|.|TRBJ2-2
CASSHTSGGAGELFF
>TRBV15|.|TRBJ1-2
CATSRDGTGFNYGYTF
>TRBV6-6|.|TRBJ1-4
CASRLDRALTEKLFF
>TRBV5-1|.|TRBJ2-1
CASSLTPGNEQFF
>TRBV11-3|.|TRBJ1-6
CASSSRNNSPLHF
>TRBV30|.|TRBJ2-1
CACGTSGYNEQFF
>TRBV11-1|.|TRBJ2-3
CASSRLGTSGSTADTQYF
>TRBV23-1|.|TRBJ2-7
CASNHSGTASYEQYF
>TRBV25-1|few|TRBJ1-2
CASSESGTLGYTF
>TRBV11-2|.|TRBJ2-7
CASSPRGTVIDEQYF
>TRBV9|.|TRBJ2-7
CASSVAGVEYEQYF
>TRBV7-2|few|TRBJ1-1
CASSLGRMNTEAFF
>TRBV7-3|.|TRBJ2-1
CASSTVAGGGSNEQFF
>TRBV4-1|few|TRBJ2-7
CASSQDRALTEQYF
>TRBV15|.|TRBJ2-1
CATSRDATGGSRDEQFF
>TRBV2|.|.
CASRVDGTADEQYF
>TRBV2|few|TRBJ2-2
CASRGQGGTGELFF
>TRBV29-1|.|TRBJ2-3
CSAQSVGTQYF
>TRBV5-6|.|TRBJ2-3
CASSLTLTRTGIDTQYF
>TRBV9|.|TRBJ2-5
CACQGQSQETQYF
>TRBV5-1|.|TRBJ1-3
CASREDSGNTIYF
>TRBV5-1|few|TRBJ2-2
CASSRNGDPNTGELFF
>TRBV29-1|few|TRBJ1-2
CSVEVGGQGLYGYTF
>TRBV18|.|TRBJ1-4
CASTRDRGDEKLFF
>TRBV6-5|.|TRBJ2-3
CASRKGRLSTDTQYF
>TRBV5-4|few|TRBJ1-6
CASSKQTGVNSPLHF
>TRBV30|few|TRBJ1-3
CARRPAAGNTIYF
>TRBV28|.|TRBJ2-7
CASSFQSGATYEQYF
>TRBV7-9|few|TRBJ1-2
CASSLALSSGGVAYTF
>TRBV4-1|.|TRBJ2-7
CASSHPGTSYEQYF
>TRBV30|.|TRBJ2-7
CAWSVGGKYEQYF
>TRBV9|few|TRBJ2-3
CASSSQTGLEGTQYF
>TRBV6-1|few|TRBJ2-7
CASSDWSTYEQYF
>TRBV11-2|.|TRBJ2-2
CASKKGEGTGELFF
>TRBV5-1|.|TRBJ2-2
CASRRGGNTGELFF
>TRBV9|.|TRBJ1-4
CASSVGSNEKLFF
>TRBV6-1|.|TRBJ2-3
CASSTEAGGTGTQYF
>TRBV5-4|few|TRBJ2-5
CASSLGAGGPQETQYF
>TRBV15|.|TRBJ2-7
CATSRDSGTAYTYEQYF
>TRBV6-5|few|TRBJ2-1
CASSYGTLSSYNEQFF
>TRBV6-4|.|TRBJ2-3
CASSPDSPSTDTQYF
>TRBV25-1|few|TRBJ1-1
CASSELSTGRRGTEAFF
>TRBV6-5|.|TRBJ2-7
CASKRTGTYEQYF
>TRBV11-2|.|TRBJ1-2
CASSPFPGTADTF
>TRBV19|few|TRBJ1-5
CASSIVATLNQPQHF
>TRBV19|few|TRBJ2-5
CASSTGHGEETQYF